Listed here are 27 T cell receptor beta chains from one sample, sequenced in a study. TCRdb re-analysed the 5' RACE reads in MiXCR, keeping a single row per CDR3 protein. This table has roughly 20,000 distinct CDR3 sequences, roughly 29% appearing once. Sequencing was performed on tumor-infiltrating naive CD4+ T cells sorted from the breast tumor. Subset: naive CD4+ T cells, CD4+CD45RA+CD25-. Receptor source: a female donor with breast cancer.

This chain links TRBV4-1 with TRBJ2-6; TRBD2 matches 7 bases. After removal of 1 base from V and 3 bases from J, the junction contained 9 bases not matched to a gene. Germline assignment: CDR1 MGHRA and CDR2 YSYEKL. The CDR3 sequence is 18 residues long. CDR3 in amino acids: CASSQGGRESFGANVLTF. For the CDR3, the DNA is TGCGCCAGCAGCCAAGGTGGGCGGGAGTCGTTTGGGGCCAACGTCCTGACTTTC.

In its sample, this clonotype was seen many times. The chain has TRBV18 and TRBJ2-5; 7 bases are shared with TRBD1. Germline V CDR1 and CDR2: KGHSH, LQKENI. J lost 4 bases, V lost 3 bases, and 2 bases had no gene match. The CDR3 totals 13 residues. The CDR3 region is CASSPAGGETQYF. In DNA form, the CDR3 reads TGTGCCAGCTCACCGGCAGGGGGAGAGACCCAGTACTTC.

To note about this clonotype: A single base separates this from a much larger clone, so it may be a read error. The chain uses TRBV2 and TRBJ2-7, with 7 bases lining up with TRBD1. Germline V gives CDR1 SNHLY, CDR2 FYNNEI. This CDR3 spans 14 amino acids. The CDR3 spells CASSRDSRTYERYF. CDR3 in DNA: TGTGCCAGCAGCCGGGACAGTCGGACCTACGAGCGGTACTTC.

This clonotype was seen only once. A much larger clonotype is one base distant, so this may be a read error. J is TRBJ1-5 and V is TRBV25-1; 7 bases line up with TRBD1. This CDR3 has 14 residues. The germline CDR1 and CDR2 sequences are MGHDK and SYGVNS. The CDR3 DNA sequence: TGTGCCAGCAGTCCCGGGACAGCCGATCAGGCCCAGCATTTT. Translation: CASSPGTADQAQHF. Full variable domain (rest looked up from reference TRBV25-1 and TRBJ1-5): EADIYQTPRYLVIGTGKKITLECSQTMGHDKMYWYQQDPGMELHLIHYSYGVNSTEKGDLSSESTVSRIRTEHFPLTLESARPSHTSQYLCASSPGTADQAQHFGDGTRLSIL.

With regard to this clonotype: Here the CDR3 omits its conserved ending phenylalanine or tryptophan, so a read error is the likely source. The CDR3 DNA reads TGCAGTGCCAGAGAGTCGACAGGCCTCACTGAAGCTTTCTTA. Translated, it gives CSARESTGLTEAFL. The rearrangement joins TRBV20-1 to TRBJ1-1; possibly TRBD1 for D (6 bases). The CDR3 runs 14 residues. CDR1 and CDR2 (germline): DFQATT, SNEGSKA (reference sequence).

V is TRBV20-1 and J is TRBJ2-1; D is ambiguous. V was cut by 3 bases and J by 6 bases, with 12 bases left in between. Germline V CDR1 and CDR2: DFQATT, SNEGSKA (reference sequence). The CDR3 is made up of 13 amino acids. The CDR3 DNA reads TGCAGTGCTAGGGTCCCCGGACCCAATGAGCAGTTCTTC. Protein: CSARVPGPNEQFF.

This clonotype was picked up many times. The gene calls are TRBV15 and TRBJ1-5, with D tentatively TRBD1 (5 bases). Germline V CDR1 and CDR2: LNHNV, YYDKDF (reference sequence). V shed 3 bases and J shed 4 bases, with 13 bases lying between them. This CDR3 is 15 amino acids long. The CDR3 sequence is CATSSDRGLNQPQHF. CDR3 nucleotides: TGTGCCACCAGCAGCGACCGGGGGTTAAATCAGCCCCAGCATTTT. The full variable domain, with the rest looked up from reference TRBV15 and TRBJ1-5, is DAMVIQNPRYQVTQFGKPVTLSCSQTLNHNVMYWYQQKSSQAPKLLFHYYDKDFNNEADTPDNFQSRRPNTSFCFLDIRSPGLGDTAMYLCATSSDRGLNQPQHFGDGTRLSIL.

This chain links TRBV7-3 with TRBJ2-1; 7 positions match TRBD2. The CDR3 extends over 16 amino acids. Per germline, CDR1 SGHTA and CDR2 FQGTGA. With 3 bases clipped from V and 5 bases from J, the junction kept 10 bases outside the gene matches. CDR3 DNA sequence: TGTGCCAGCAGCTTCCGCGGCGGGAGTGGGGACAATGAGCAGTTCTTC. Residues: CASSFRGGSGDNEQFF.

This clonotype was observed many times. The V gene is TRBV5-1, the J gene TRBJ2-7; 7 bases match TRBD1. CDR1 is SGHRS, CDR2 YFSETQ, per germline. There are 15 residues in the CDR3. The J segment lost 5 bases and the V segment lost 4 bases, leaving 12 bases of the junction unmatched. The CDR3 region is CASSDRPGGIDEQYF. DNA of the CDR3: TGCGCCAGCAGCGACCGCCCAGGGGGTATCGACGAGCAGTACTTC.

As for this clonotype: A much more abundant neighbour one base away suggests this may be a read error. The chain carries TRBV5-5 and TRBJ1-1; tentative D call: TRBD1 (5 bases). This CDR3 has 14 residues. The ends were cut back, 3 bases at V and 12 bases at J, with 21 bases in the middle. Germline-derived CDR1 and CDR2 are SGHKS and YYEKEE (reference sequence). The CDR3 DNA sequence: TGTGCCAGCAGCTCCGGGTCTGAGGGGAGGAAACCTTTCTTT. It translates to CASSSGSEGRKPFF.

There are many counts of this clonotype. The rearrangement joins TRBV29-1 to TRBJ1-1, with 8 bases aligning to TRBD1. Trimming at V came to 7 bases and at J to 0 bases, leaving 4 bases not matched to a gene. Germline V gives CDR1 SQVTM, CDR2 ANQGSEA. CDR3 length equals 13 residues. CDR3 nucleotides: TGCAGCGGTTCGACAGGGGTGAACACTGAAGCTTTCTTT. As protein: CSGSTGVNTEAFF.

This clonotype was counted at least ten times. This chain uses TRBV4-1 with TRBJ2-3; TRBD1 is a possible D gene (6 bases). This CDR3 spans 14 amino acids. CDR1 is MGHRA and CDR2 is YSYEKL in the germline V gene. V shed 1 base and J shed 5 bases, with 10 bases lying between them. The CDR3 DNA follows: TGCGCCAGCAGCCAAGTCCAGGGGCAAGATACGCAGTATTTT. It yields the protein CASSQVQGQDTQYF.

The table lists this clonotype with many counts. The rearrangement links TRBV15 to TRBJ2-1; 7 bases line up with TRBD2. J gave up 9 bases and V 1 base, and 9 bases lay outside the gene matches. This CDR3 has 15 amino acids. CDR1 and CDR2 (germline): LNHNV, YYDKDF (reference sequence). The CDR3 sequence is CATSRGGAGAPEQFF. The CDR3 DNA sequence: TGTGCCACCAGCAGAGGTGGGGCGGGAGCACCTGAGCAGTTCTTC.

This clonotype was seen a few times. The chain employs TRBV6-5 and TRBJ2-1, with a possible D match to TRBD1 (5 bases). Looked up from germline, CDR1 is MNHEY and CDR2 is SVGAGI. V was shortened by 2 bases and J by 5 bases, with 10 bases between the two germline ends. This CDR3 has 14 amino acids. The chain's CDR3 is CASSYRWGNNEQFF. DNA for the CDR3: TGTGCCAGCAGTTACCGTTGGGGCAACAATGAGCAGTTCTTC.

This clonotype occurred once. A read error is possible here, since a much larger clone lies one base away. V usage is TRBV6-1 and J usage is TRBJ2-7; D gene ambiguous. This CDR3 region has 12 residues. The germline V gene has CDR1 MNHNS and CDR2 SASEGT. In DNA form, the CDR3 reads TGTACCAGCAGTGAACCACGCTACGAGCAGTACTTC. Translating gives CTSSEPRYEQYF.

In its sample, this clonotype ranks as medium-sized (0.01 to 0.1%). The V call is TRBV6-5, the J call TRBJ2-6, with D uncertain. The length of the CDR3 is 19 residues. V lost 4 bases and J 4 bases, leaving 23 bases between the germline ends. Germline values: CDR1 MNHEY, CDR2 SVGAGI. CDR3 sequence (DNA): TGTGCCAGCAGTTTAAGGGCCCTAGGCAGACTTTCAGGGGCCAACGTCCTGACTTTC. This encodes CASSLRALGRLSGANVLTF.

This clonotype was counted between two and nine times. A much more abundant neighbour one base away suggests this may be a read error. The genes are TRBV15 and TRBJ2-3; 7 nucleotides agree with TRBD2. The V gene's germline CDR1 is LNHNV and CDR2 YYDKDF (reference sequence). Trimming removed 5 bases from V and 3 bases from J; junction bases left unmatched: 11. The length of the CDR3 is 16 residues. CDR3 amino acids: CATSSRRETWTDTQYF. The CDR3 DNA reads as TGTGCCACCAGCTCCCGGCGGGAGACGTGGACAGATACGCAGTATTTT.

This clonotype was observed a few times. The rearrangement joins TRBV18 to TRBJ1-2; D is uncertain. CDR1 and CDR2 from the germline V gene are KGHSH and LQKENI. The CDR3 is made up of 14 amino acids. The germline V and J ends were trimmed by 2 bases and 3 bases, with 10 bases remaining between them. The CDR3 nucleotides read TGTGCCAGCTCACCAACCAGGTCTGACTATGGCTACACCTTC. Its translation is CASSPTRSDYGYTF. Variable domain in full (rest from reference TRBV18 and TRBJ1-2): NAGVMQNPRHLVRRRGQEARLRCSPMKGHSHVYWYRQLPEEGLKFMVYLQKENIIDESGMPKERFSAEFPKEGPSILRIQQVVRGDSAAYFCASSPTRSDYGYTFGSGTRLTVV.

Note on this clonotype: It is likely a read error, because the conserved phenylalanine at the end of the CDR3 is missing. J is TRBJ2-1 and V is TRBV5-1; D gene unclear. Germline V lookup: CDR1 SGHRS, CDR2 YFSETQ. V was cut by 4 bases and J by 6 bases, with 11 bases left in between. This CDR3 has 13 residues. This CDR3 is CASSPQLVNEQFS. For the CDR3, the DNA is TGCGCCAGCAGCCCCCAGCTAGTCAATGAGCAGTTCTCC.

Comment on this clonotype: The missing conserved phenylalanine or tryptophan at the end of this CDR3 makes a read error likely. V usage is TRBV9 and J usage is TRBJ1-5; D is unclear. The length of the CDR3 is 15 residues. The V end lost 2 bases, the J end lost 6 bases, and 15 bases lay between the germline ends. CDR1 and CDR2 (germline): SGDLS, YYNGEE. The CDR3 nucleotides read TGTGCCAGCAGCGTGGAAGGGTCAGAAGGTCAGCCCCAGCATCTT. Protein: CASSVEGSEGQPQHL.

This clonotype was counted many times. This chain joins TRBV6-5 and TRBJ1-1; 9 bases agree with TRBD1. Losses at the gene ends were 6 bases for V and 1 base for J; bases not matched to a gene: 9. Looked up from germline, CDR1 is MNHEY and CDR2 is SVGAGI. The CDR3 is made up of 16 amino acids. The CDR3 DNA follows: TGTGCCAGCAGAACCGGGACAGGGCTGCGGAACACTGAAGCTTTCTTT. Translated, it gives CASRTGTGLRNTEAFF.

This clonotype was observed a handful of times. An end of the junction differs from the germline gene, which may be a read error. This chain joins TRBV15 and TRBJ2-1; 10 bases line up with TRBD2. The CDR3 is 16 residues long. Germline-derived CDR1 and CDR2 are LNHNV and YYDKDF (reference sequence). The CDR3 DNA follows: TGTACCACCAGCAGATACAAGCGGGAGGGATACAATGAGCAGTTCTTC. It specifies CTTSRYKREGYNEQFF.

The rearrangement links TRBV6-5 to TRBJ2-1; 11 bases align to TRBD2. CDR3 length equals 15 residues. Germline values: CDR1 MNHEY, CDR2 SVGAGI. J lost 4 bases, V lost 5 bases, and 4 bases had no gene match. The CDR3 region is CASSEGTSGYNEQFF. CDR3 DNA sequence: TGTGCCAGCAGTGAAGGGACTAGCGGTTACAATGAGCAGTTCTTC.

By frequency in the sample, this clonotype is medium-sized. This chain uses TRBV5-1 with TRBJ2-1; possible D gene TRBD2, 6 bases. The CDR3 loop spans 16 amino acids. Germline loops: CDR1 SGHRS, CDR2 YFSETQ. Trimming stripped 0 bases from V and 1 base from J, with 11 bases between. The CDR3 DNA reads TGCGCCAGCAGCTTGGTAGCGGCCCCTTCCTACAATGAGCAGTTCTTC. Its translation: CASSLVAAPSYNEQFF.

With respect to this clonotype: This clone may be a read error of a much larger clone one base away. The rearrangement joins TRBV12-3 or TRBV12-4 to TRBJ2-3, with D perhaps TRBD1 or TRBD2 (6 bases each). Trimming shortened V by 8 bases and J by 4 bases, and 16 bases separated the two germline ends. The CDR3 has 14 amino acids. This chain's CDR3 is CASGGYREADTQYF. The CDR3 DNA follows: TGTGCCAGCGGGGGGTACAGGGAGGCAGATACGCAGTATTTT.

Within the sample, this clonotype is medium-sized. The genes are TRBV5-1 and TRBJ1-4; 7 bases line up with TRBD1. Per the germline V gene, CDR1 is SGHRS and CDR2 is YFSETQ. V lost 0 bases, J lost 3 bases, and 5 bases stayed unmatched. The CDR3 length is 16 residues. CDR3 region: CASSLVLGGSNEKLFF. The CDR3 nucleotides are TGCGCCAGCAGCTTGGTGCTAGGGGGCTCTAATGAAAAACTGTTTTTT. The whole variable domain, remainder taken from reference TRBV5-1 and TRBJ1-4, is KAGVTQTPRYLIKTRGQQVTLSCSPISGHRSVSWYQQTPGQGLQFLFEYFSETQRNKGNFPGRFSGRQFSNSRSEMNVSTLELGDSALYLCASSLVLGGSNEKLFFGSGTQLSVL.

The genes are TRBV9 and TRBJ2-3; D not resolved. This CDR3 is 15 amino acids long. V was shortened by 0 bases and J by 2 bases, with 10 bases between the two germline ends. Germline lookup yields CDR1 SGDLS and CDR2 YYNGEE. The CDR3 sequence: CASSVAWLLTDTQYF. CDR3 nucleotides: TGTGCCAGCAGCGTAGCTTGGCTCCTCACAGATACGCAGTATTTT.